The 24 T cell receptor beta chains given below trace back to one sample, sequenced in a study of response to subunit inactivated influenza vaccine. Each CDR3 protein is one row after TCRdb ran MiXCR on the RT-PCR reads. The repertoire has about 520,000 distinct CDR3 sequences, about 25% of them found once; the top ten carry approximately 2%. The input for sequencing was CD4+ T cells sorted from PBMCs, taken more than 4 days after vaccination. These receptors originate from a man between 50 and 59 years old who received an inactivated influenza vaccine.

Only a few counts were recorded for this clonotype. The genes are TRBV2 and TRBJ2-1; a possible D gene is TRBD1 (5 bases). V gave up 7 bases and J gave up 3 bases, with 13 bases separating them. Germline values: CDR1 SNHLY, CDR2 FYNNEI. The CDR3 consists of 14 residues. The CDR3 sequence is CASKVSGIYNEQFF. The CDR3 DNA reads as TGTGCCAGCAAGGTTTCAGGGATCTACAATGAGCAGTTCTTC.

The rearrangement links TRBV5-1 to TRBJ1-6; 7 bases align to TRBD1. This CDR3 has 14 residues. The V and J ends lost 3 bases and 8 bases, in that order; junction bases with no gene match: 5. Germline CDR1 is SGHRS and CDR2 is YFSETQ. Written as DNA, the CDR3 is TGCGCCAGCAGCTCCGGGGACAGCTATTCACCCCTCCACTTT. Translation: CASSSGDSYSPLHF.

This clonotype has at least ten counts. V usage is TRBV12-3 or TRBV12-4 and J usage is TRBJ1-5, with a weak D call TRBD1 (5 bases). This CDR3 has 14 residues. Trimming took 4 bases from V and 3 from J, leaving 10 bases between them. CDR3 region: CASSSQGVNQPQHF. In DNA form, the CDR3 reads TGTGCCAGCAGTTCCCAGGGAGTCAATCAGCCCCAGCATTTT.

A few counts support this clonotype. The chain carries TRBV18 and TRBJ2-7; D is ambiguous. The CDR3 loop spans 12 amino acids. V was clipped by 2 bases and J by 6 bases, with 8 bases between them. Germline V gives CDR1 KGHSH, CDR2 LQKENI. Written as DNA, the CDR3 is TGTGCCAGCTCACCATACAGTTCCGAGCAGTACTTC. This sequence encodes CASSPYSSEQYF. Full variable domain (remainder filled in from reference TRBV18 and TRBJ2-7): NAGVMQNPRHLVRRRGQEARLRCSPMKGHSHVYWYRQLPEEGLKFMVYLQKENIIDESGMPKERFSAEFPKEGPSILRIQQVVRGDSAAYFCASSPYSSEQYFGPGTRLTVT.

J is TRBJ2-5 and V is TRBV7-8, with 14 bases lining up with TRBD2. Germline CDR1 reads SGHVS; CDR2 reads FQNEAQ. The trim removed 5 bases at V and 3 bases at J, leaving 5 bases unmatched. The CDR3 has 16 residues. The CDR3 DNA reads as TGTGCCAGCAGCATCGGGACTAGCGGGAGAAAAGAGACCCAGTACTTC. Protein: CASSIGTSGRKETQYF.

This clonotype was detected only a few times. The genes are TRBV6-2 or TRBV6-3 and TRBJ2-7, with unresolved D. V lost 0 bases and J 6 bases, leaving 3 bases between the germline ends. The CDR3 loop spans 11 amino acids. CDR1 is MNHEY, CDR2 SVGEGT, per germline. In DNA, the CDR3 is TGTGCCAGCAGTTACTCGACCGAGCAGTACTTC. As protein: CASSYSTEQYF.

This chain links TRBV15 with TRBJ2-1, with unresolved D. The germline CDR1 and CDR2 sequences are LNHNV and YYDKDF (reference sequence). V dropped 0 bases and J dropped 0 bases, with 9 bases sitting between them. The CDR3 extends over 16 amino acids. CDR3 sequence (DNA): TGTGCCACCAGCAGAGATTTTGTTAGCTCCTACAATGAGCAGTTCTTC. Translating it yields CATSRDFVSSYNEQFF.

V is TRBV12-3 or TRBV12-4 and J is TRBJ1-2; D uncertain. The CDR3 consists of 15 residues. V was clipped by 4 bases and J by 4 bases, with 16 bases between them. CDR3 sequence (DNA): TGTGCCAGCAGTTCCCGAACCGAGTCCCTCTATGGCTACACCTTC. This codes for CASSSRTESLYGYTF.

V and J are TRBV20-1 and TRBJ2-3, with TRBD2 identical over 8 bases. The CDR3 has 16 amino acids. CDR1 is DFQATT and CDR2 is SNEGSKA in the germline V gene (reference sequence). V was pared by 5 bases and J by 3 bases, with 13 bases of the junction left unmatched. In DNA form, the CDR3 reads TGCAGTGCTGACCTGGGCGGGAGGTCTGGTACAGATACGCAGTATTTT. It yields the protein CSADLGGRSGTDTQYF.

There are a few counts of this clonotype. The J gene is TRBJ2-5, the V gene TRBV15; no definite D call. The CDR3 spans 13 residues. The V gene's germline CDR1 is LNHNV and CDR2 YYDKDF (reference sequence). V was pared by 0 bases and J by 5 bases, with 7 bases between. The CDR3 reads CATSRDFVETQYF. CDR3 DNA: TGTGCCACCAGCAGAGATTTCGTCGAGACCCAGTACTTC. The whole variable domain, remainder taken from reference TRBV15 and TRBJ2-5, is DAMVIQNPRYQVTQFGKPVTLSCSQTLNHNVMYWYQQKSSQAPKLLFHYYDKDFNNEADTPDNFQSRRPNTSFCFLDIRSPGLGDTAMYLCATSRDFVETQYFGPGTRLLVL.

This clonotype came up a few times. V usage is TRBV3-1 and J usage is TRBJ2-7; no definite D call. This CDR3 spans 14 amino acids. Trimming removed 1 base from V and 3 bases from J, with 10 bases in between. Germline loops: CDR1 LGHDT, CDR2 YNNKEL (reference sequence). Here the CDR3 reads CASSQVGNFYEQYF. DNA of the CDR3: TGTGCCAGCAGCCAAGTGGGGAACTTCTACGAGCAGTACTTC.

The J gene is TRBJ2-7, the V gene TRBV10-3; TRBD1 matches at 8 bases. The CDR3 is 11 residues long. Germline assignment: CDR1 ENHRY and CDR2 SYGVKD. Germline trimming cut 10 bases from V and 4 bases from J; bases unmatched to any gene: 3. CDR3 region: CATGQGYEQYF. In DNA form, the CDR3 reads TGTGCCACTGGACAGGGTTACGAGCAGTACTTC.

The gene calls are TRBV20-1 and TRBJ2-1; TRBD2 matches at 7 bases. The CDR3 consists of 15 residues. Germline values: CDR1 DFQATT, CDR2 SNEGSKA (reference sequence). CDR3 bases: TGCTTTGCTAGAGGGCTGCGGGAGCCCGGGGATGAGCAGTTCTTC. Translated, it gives CFARGLREPGDEQFF.

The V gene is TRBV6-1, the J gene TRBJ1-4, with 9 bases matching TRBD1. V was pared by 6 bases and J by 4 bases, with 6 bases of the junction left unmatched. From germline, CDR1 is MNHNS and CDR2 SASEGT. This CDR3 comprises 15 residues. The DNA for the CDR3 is TGTGCCAGCAGCATCGGGACAGGGAATAATGAAAAACTGTTTTTT. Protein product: CASSIGTGNNEKLFF.

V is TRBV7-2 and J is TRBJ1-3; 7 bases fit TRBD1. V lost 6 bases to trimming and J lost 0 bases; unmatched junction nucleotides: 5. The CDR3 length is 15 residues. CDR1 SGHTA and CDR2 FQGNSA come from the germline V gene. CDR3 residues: CASRGQASSGNTIYF. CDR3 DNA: TGTGCCAGCAGAGGACAGGCCAGCTCTGGAAACACCATATATTTT.

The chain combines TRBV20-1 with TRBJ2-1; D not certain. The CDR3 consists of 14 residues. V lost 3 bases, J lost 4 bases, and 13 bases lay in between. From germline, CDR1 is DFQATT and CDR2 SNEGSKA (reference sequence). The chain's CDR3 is CSARLGSRYNEQFF. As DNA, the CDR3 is TGCAGTGCTAGGTTGGGGTCCCGATACAATGAGCAGTTCTTC.

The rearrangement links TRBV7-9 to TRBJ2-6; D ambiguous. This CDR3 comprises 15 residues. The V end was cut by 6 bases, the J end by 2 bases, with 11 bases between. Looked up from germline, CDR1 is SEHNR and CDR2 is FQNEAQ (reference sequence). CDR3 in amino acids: CASRVTPAGANVLTF. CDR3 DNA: TGTGCCAGCAGAGTTACACCGGCTGGGGCCAACGTCCTGACTTTC.

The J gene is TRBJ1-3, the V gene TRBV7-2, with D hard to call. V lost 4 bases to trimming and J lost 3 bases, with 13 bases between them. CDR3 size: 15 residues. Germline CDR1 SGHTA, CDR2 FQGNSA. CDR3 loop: CASSSAGGFGNTIYF. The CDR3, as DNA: TGTGCCAGCAGCTCGGCGGGAGGGTTTGGAAACACCATATATTTT.

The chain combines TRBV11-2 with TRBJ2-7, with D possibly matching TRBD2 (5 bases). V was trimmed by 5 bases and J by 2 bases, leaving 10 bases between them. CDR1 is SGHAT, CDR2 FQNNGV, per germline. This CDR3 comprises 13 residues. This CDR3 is CASSPGITYEQYF. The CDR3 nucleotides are TGTGCCAGCAGCCCCGGGATAACCTACGAGCAGTACTTC.

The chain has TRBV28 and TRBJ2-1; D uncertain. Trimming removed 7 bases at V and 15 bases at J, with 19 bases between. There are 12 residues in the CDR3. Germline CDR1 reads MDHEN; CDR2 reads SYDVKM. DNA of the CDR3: TGTGCCAGCACCGGAATAATGGGGAATCGGTTCTTC. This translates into CASTGIMGNRFF. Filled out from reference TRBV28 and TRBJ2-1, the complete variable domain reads DVKVTQSSRYLVKRTGEKVFLECVQDMDHENMFWYRQDPGLGLRLIYFSYDVKMKEKGDIPEGYSVSREKKERFSLILESASTNQTSMYLCASTGIMGNRFFGPGTRLTVL.

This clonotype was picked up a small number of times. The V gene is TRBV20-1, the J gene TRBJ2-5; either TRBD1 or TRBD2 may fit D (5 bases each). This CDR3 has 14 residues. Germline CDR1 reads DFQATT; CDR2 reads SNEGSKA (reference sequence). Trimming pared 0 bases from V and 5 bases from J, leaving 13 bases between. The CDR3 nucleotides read TGCAGTGCTAGAGATTGGGGGTTGGGGGAGACCCAGTACTTC. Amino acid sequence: CSARDWGLGETQYF.

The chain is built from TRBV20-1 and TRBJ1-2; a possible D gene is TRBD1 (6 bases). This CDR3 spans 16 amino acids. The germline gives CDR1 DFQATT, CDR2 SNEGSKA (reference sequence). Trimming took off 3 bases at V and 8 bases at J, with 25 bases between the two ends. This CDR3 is CSASSSQGDLVVGYTF. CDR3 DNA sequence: TGCAGTGCTAGCTCGTCACAGGGAGATTTGGTGGTCGGCTACACCTTC.

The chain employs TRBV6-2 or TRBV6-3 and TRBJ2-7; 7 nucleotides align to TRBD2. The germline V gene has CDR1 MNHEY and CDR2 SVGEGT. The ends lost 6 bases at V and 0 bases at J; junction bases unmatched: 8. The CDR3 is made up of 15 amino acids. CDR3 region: CASRYPGLSSYEQYF. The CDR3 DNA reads TGTGCCAGCAGATATCCGGGACTAAGCTCCTACGAGCAGTACTTC.

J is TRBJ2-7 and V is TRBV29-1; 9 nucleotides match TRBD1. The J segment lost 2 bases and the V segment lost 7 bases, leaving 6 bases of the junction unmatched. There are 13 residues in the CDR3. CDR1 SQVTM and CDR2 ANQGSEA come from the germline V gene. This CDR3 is CSASQGATYEQYF. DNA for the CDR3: TGCAGCGCATCACAGGGGGCTACCTACGAGCAGTACTTC.